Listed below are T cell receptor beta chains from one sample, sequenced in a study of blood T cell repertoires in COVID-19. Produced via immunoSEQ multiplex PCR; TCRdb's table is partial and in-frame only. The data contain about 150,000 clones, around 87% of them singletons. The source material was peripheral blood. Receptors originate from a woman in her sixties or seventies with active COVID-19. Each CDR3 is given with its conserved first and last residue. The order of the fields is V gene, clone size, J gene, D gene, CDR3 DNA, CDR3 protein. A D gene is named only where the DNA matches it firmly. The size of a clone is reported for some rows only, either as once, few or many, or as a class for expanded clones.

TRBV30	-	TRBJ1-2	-	TGTGCCTGGAGTTCCACGACACCTAACTATGGCTACACCTTC	CAWSSTTPNYGYTF
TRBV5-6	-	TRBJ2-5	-	TGTGCCAGCAGCTTGGCTGTACAAGAGACCCAGTACTTC	CASSLAVQETQYF
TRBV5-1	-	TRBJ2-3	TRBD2	TGCGCCAGCAGCCTTGGGGGGGGAACAGATACGCAGTATTTT	CASSLGGGTDTQYF
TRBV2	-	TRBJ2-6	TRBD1	TGTGCCAGCAGCGTGGGACAGCTTCCCTCTGGGGCCAACGTCCTGACTTTC	CASSVGQLPSGANVLTF
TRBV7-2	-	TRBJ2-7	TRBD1	TGTGCCAGCAGCTTATACGGGCTGGGACAGGCGCGCGAGCAGTACTTC	CASSLYGLGQAREQYF
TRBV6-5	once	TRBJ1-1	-	TGTGCCAGCCCCTGGGAGGGAGAAGCTTTCTTT	CASPWEGEAFF
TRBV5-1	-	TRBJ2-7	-	TGCGCCAGCAGCTTGGGCGCAGGGTCATCCTACGAGCAGTACTTC	CASSLGAGSSYEQYF
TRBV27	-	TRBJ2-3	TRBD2	TGTGCCAGCAGTCGAATACTAGCGGGTTATACAGATACGCAGTATTTT	CASSRILAGYTDTQYF
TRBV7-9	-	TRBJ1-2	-	TGTGCCAGCAGCTCACCTCCCGGGGGGTCTTGGGGCTACACCTTC	CASSSPPGGSWGYTF
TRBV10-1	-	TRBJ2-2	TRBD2	TGCGCCAGCAGTGATAATAGCGGGAGACACACCGGGGAGCTGTTTTTT	CASSDNSGRHTGELFF
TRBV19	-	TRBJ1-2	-	TGTGCCAGCGACATCCCGCCTGGATATGGCTACACCTTC	CASDIPPGYGYTF
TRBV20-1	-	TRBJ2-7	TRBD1	TGCAGTGCTAGTGGGACAGCTACCTACGAGCAGTACTTC	CSASGTATYEQYF
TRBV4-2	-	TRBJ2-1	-	TGTGCCAGCAGCCAGGGAGCGGGCCTTGAGCAGTTCTTC	CASSQGAGLEQFF
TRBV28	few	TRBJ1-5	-	TGTGCCAGCTCCAGCAGCTATACGAGGCGGACCCAGCATTTT	CASSSSYTRRTQHF
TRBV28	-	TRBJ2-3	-	TGTGCCAGCAGCCGGAGTGTGGGAGGCACAGATACGCAGTATTTT	CASSRSVGGTDTQYF
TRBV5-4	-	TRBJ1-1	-	TGTGCCAGCAGCTCCCGAGGGGGTGCTGAAGCTTTCTTT	CASSSRGGAEAFF
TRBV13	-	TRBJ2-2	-	TGTGCCAGCAGCTTAGGGGTATTAGCGCCTCTCACCGGGGAGCTGTTTTTT	CASSLGVLAPLTGELFF
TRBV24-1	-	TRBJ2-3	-	TGTGCCACCAGTGATTTCAACACAGATACGCAGTATTTT	CATSDFNTDTQYF
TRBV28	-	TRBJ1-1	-	TGTGCCAGCCAAATGAACACTGAAGCTTTCTTT	CASQMNTEAFF
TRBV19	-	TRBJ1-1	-	TGTGCCAGTACCGTAAGGGGAAGCACTGAAGCTTTCTTT	CASTVRGSTEAFF
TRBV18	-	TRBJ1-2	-	TGTGCCAGCTCACAGTGGACAGTGGGATCTACCCGGGGCTACACCTTC	CASSQWTVGSTRGYTF
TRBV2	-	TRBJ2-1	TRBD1	TGTGCCAGCAGTGATCCACCGGGACAGGTAAAGGATGAGCAGTTCTTC	CASSDPPGQVKDEQFF
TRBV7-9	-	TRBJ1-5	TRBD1	TGTGCCAGCAACACAGGGGATAGCAATCAGCCCCAGCATTTT	CASNTGDSNQPQHF
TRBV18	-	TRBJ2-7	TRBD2	TGTGCCAGCTCCCCGTCAATTAGGTCTAGCGGGTACGAGCAGTACTTC	CASSPSIRSSGYEQYF
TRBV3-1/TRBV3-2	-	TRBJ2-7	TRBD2	TGTGCCAGCAGCCAGGGGACTAGCGGGCGGAGGACAAGCTCCTACGAGCAGTACTTC	CASSQGTSGRRTSSYEQYF